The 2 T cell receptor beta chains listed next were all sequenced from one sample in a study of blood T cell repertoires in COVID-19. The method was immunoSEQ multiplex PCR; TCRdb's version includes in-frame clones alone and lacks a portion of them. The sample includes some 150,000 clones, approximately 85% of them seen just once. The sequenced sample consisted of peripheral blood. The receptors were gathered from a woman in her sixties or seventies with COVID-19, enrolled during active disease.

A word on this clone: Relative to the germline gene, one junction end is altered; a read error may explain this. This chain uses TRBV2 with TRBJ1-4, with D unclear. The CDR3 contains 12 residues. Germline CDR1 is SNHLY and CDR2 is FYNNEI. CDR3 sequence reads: CASSKMAGSNWF. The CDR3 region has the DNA TGTGCCAGCAGTAAAATGGCAGGCAGCAACTGGTTT. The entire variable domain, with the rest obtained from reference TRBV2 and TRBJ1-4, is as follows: EPEVTQTPSHQVTQMGQEVILRCVPISNHLYFYWYRQILGQKVEFLVSFYNNEISEKSEIFDDQFSVERPDGSNFTLKIRSTKLEDSAMYFCASSKMAGSNWFGSGTQLSVL.

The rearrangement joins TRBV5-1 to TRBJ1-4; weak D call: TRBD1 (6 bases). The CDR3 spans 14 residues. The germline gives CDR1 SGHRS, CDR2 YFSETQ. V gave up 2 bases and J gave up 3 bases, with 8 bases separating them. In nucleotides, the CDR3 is TGCGCCAGCAGCTTCACAGGGCCTAATGAAAAACTGTTTTTT. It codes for CASSFTGPNEKLFF.